These 9 T cell receptor beta chains share one sample of origin, sequenced in a study of beta chain features in type 1 diabetes. The study reverse transcribed the entire isolated RNA, so it sequenced expressed TCRB transcripts. This table comes from immunoSEQ multiplex PCR, and its TCRdb copy is limited to in-frame clones, with some not included. The sample yields roughly 140,000 clones, about 50% seen once. Sequenced: Tregs from blood. The receptors were sampled from a young man in good health.

J is TRBJ1-1 and V is TRBV28, with a weak D call TRBD1 (5 bases). The V gene lost 7 bases and the J gene lost 3 bases, with 12 bases spanning the gap. CDR1 is MDHEN and CDR2 is SYDVKM in the germline V gene. The CDR3 consists of 13 residues. The CDR3 reads CASKGLTDTEAFF. CDR3 bases: TGTGCCAGCAAGGGGCTAACGGACACTGAAGCTTTCTTT.

This clone came up a few times. The chain joins TRBV27 to TRBJ2-1; 10 bases agree with TRBD2. CDR1 MNHEY and CDR2 SMNVEV come from the germline V gene (reference sequence). V gave up 1 base and J gave up 3 bases; unmatched junction bases: 6. The CDR3 loop spans 17 amino acids. The CDR3 here is CASSLFSSGSYYNEQFF. The CDR3 DNA reads as TGTGCCAGCAGTTTATTTTCTAGCGGGAGCTACTACAATGAGCAGTTCTTC.

The CDR3 reads CASTRAGDTGELFF. The CDR3 coding sequence is TGTGCCAGCACCCGTGCGGGGGACACCGGGGAGCTGTTTTTT. This chain connects TRBV25-1 to TRBJ2-2, with TRBD2 identical over 7 bases. This CDR3 is 14 amino acids long. CDR1 and CDR2 (germline): MGHDK, SYGVNS. The trim removed 7 bases at V and 3 bases at J, leaving 5 bases unmatched.

This clone turned up a few times. J is TRBJ1-1 and V is TRBV2; D call uncertain. The CDR3 has 12 amino acids. CDR1 and CDR2 (germline): SNHLY, FYNNEI. Trimming left V 4 bases short and J 8 bases short, with 11 bases between. The CDR3: CASSAPVSEAFF. For the CDR3, the DNA is TGTGCCAGCAGTGCTCCAGTGTCGGAAGCTTTCTTT. Together with reference TRBV2 and TRBJ1-1, the CDR3 gives the full variable domain: EPEVTQTPSHQVTQMGQEVILRCVPISNHLYFYWYRQILGQKVEFLVSFYNNEISEKSEIFDDQFSVERPDGSNFTLKIRSTKLEDSAMYFCASSAPVSEAFFGQGTRLTVV.

The genes are TRBV30 and TRBJ1-2; D not certain. V lost 4 bases to trimming and J lost 11 bases, with 5 bases between them. The CDR3 totals 8 residues. Germline V CDR1 and CDR2: GTSNPN, SVGIG (reference sequence). CDR3 nucleotides: TGTGCCTGGAATACTTACACCTTC. Translation gives CAWNTYTF.

The DNA of the CDR3 is TGTGCCAGCAGCAACGGGGTAGCCCTAGAGACCCAGTACTTC. Translated: CASSNGVALETQYF. The V call is TRBV7-8, the J call TRBJ2-5, with a weak D call TRBD2 (5 bases). Looked up from germline, CDR1 is SGHVS and CDR2 is FQNEAQ. This CDR3 is 14 amino acids long. The ends were cut back, 5 bases at V and 4 bases at J, with 14 bases in the middle. The whole variable domain, remainder taken from reference TRBV7-8 and TRBJ2-5, is GAGVSQSPRYKVAKRGQDVALRCDPISGHVSLFWYQQALGQGPEFLTYFQNEAQLDKSGLPSDRFFAERPEGSVSTLKIQRTQQEDSAVYLCASSNGVALETQYFGPGTRLLVL.

V usage is TRBV6-5 and J usage is TRBJ1-1; D may be TRBD1 (5 bases). V lost 7 bases and J lost 4, with 19 bases in between. The germline V gene has CDR1 MNHEY and CDR2 SVGAGI. The CDR3 loop spans 15 amino acids. The CDR3 region is CASKGADRIGTEAFF. In nucleotides, the CDR3 is TGTGCCAGCAAAGGGGCGGACCGAATAGGCACTGAAGCTTTCTTT.

The V gene is TRBV11-3, the J gene TRBJ2-2; perhaps TRBD1 as D (6 bases). The germline V and J ends were trimmed by 5 bases and 2 bases, with 12 bases remaining between them. This CDR3 region has 15 residues. The V gene's germline CDR1 is SGHNT and CDR2 YENEEA. CDR3 sequence reads: CASSPPGTNTGELFF. The CDR3, as DNA: TGTGCCAGCAGCCCGCCCGGGACAAACACCGGGGAGCTGTTTTTT.

The chain recombines TRBV14 with TRBJ1-2; 10 bases are a match to TRBD1. The germline V gene encodes CDR1 SGHDN and CDR2 FVKESK. With 4 bases clipped from V and 7 bases from J, the junction kept 3 bases outside the gene matches. This CDR3 has 13 residues. The CDR3 bases are TGTGCCAGCAGCCGACAGGGGGCTGGTGGCTACACCTTC. Protein sequence: CASSRQGAGGYTF.